This T cell receptor (beta chain) emerged from a study of blood T cell repertoires in COVID-19. In the study overall: Sample material is recorded as cDNA or gDNA derived from T cells, B-cell-depleted T cells, or PBMCs.

Seattle enrolled patients during active infection and tracked them longitudinally. The V gene's germline CDR1 is SNHLY and CDR2 FYNNEI. The CDR3 length is 16 residues. The V gene lost 3 bases and the J gene lost 1 base, with 13 bases spanning the gap. Methods used by the authors: The authors estimated nucleated cell counts from reference gene primer amplification. The protocol was immunoSEQ multiplex PCR, while the TCRdb copy is restricted to in-frame clones and leaves out a portion. V and J calls plus clone size are reproduced from that table; the DNA served to infer D and trimming. The repertoire has 140,000 to 150,000 clones, roughly 89% of them found once; the top ten carry 7% to 9.5%.

The chain couples TRBV2 to TRBJ2-1, with D maybe TRBD1 (5 bases). Sequencing input: peripheral blood. The receptor was derived from a man aged 25-40 years with COVID-19, enrolled during active disease. CDR3 sequence: CASSETARLSYNEQFF. DNA of the CDR3: TGTGCCAGCAGTGAGACAGCGCGCCTTTCCTACAATGAGCAGTTCTTC.